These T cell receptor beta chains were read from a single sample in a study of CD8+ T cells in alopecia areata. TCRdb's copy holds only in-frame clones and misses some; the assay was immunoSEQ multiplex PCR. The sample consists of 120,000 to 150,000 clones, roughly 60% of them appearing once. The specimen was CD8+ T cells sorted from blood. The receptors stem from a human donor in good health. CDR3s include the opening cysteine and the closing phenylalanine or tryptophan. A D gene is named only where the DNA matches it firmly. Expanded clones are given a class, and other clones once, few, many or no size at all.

CDR3 DNA: TGTGCTAGCAGCTTAGCCCGGGAGGGGGCCGCCGGGGAGCTGTTTTTT
CDR3 protein: CASSLAREGAAGELFF
J gene: TRBJ2-2
D gene: -
clone size: -
V gene: TRBV7-7

CDR3 DNA: TGCAGCGTTCCCCGGACTAGCTCGGTCGATACGCAGTATTTT
CDR3 protein: CSVPRTSSVDTQYF
J gene: TRBJ2-3
D gene: TRBD2
clone size: -
V gene: TRBV29-1

CDR3 DNA: TGTGCCAGCAGCGTTAAAGACAGGGGCTACGAGCAGTACTTC
CDR3 protein: CASSVKDRGYEQYF
J gene: TRBJ2-7
D gene: TRBD1
clone size: -
V gene: TRBV9

CDR3 DNA: TGCGCCAGCAGGTTGACAGGTTCCAGCACAGATACGCAGTATTTT
CDR3 protein: CASRLTGSSTDTQYF
J gene: TRBJ2-3
D gene: -
clone size: -
V gene: TRBV5-1

CDR3 DNA: TGTGCCAGCAGGACAGGGAGGGATGAGCAGTTCTTC
CDR3 protein: CASRTGRDEQFF
J gene: TRBJ2-1
D gene: -
clone size: -
V gene: TRBV25-1

CDR3 DNA: TGCAGCGTTGAAGTTGGCGGACATCTGAACACTGAAGCTTTCTTT
CDR3 protein: CSVEVGGHLNTEAFF
J gene: TRBJ1-1
D gene: -
clone size: -
V gene: TRBV29-1

CDR3 DNA: TGTGCCAGCAGTGTAGGCAGGATGAACACTGAAGCTTTCTTT
CDR3 protein: CASSVGRMNTEAFF
J gene: TRBJ1-1
D gene: -
clone size: -
V gene: TRBV2

CDR3 DNA: TGCGCCAGCAGCCCCGGGACAGCCCGGCAGCAGTACTTC
CDR3 protein: CASSPGTARQQYF
J gene: TRBJ2-7
D gene: TRBD1
clone size: -
V gene: TRBV5-1

CDR3 DNA: TGTGCCAGCAGCGAACCGAGCTCCTACAATGGGCAGTTCTTC
CDR3 protein: CASSEPSSYNGQFF
J gene: TRBJ2-1
D gene: -
clone size: -
V gene: TRBV11-2

CDR3 DNA: TGTGCCCAAGCGAGGGCGGGAAGTGGCACCGGGGAGCTGTTTTTT
CDR3 protein: CAQARAGSGTGELFF
J gene: TRBJ2-2
D gene: -
clone size: -
V gene: TRBV2

CDR3 DNA: TGCGCCAGCAGCCATGGCCTAGCTAGCGAGCAGTACTTC
CDR3 protein: CASSHGLASEQYF
J gene: TRBJ2-7
D gene: -
clone size: -
V gene: TRBV4-1

CDR3 DNA: TGCGCCAGCAGCCAAGCAACCTACTACGAGCAGTACTTC
CDR3 protein: CASSQATYYEQYF
J gene: TRBJ2-7
D gene: -
clone size: -
V gene: TRBV4-1

CDR3 DNA: TGTGCCAGCAGTGGGGTCACCTCCTCTGGGGCCAACGTCCTGACTTTC
CDR3 protein: CASSGVTSSGANVLTF
J gene: TRBJ2-6
D gene: -
clone size: -
V gene: TRBV7-9

CDR3 DNA: TGCAGCGTTGAAGGCAGGGAGGGCTATGGCTACACCTTC
CDR3 protein: CSVEGREGYGYTF
J gene: TRBJ1-2
D gene: -
clone size: -
V gene: TRBV29-1

CDR3 DNA: TGCAGCCTAAGGACAGACCATGGCTACACCTTC
CDR3 protein: CSLRTDHGYTF
J gene: TRBJ1-2
D gene: -
clone size: -
V gene: TRBV29-1

CDR3 DNA: TGTGCCAGCAGTTGGGGACTAGCGGGACCCACAGATACGCAGTATTTT
CDR3 protein: CASSWGLAGPTDTQYF
J gene: TRBJ2-3
D gene: TRBD2
clone size: once
V gene: TRBV27

CDR3 DNA: TGTGCCTGGGTGGGGCCACCCCCTGAGACCCAGTACTTC
CDR3 protein: CAWVGPPPETQYF
J gene: TRBJ2-5
D gene: -
clone size: -
V gene: TRBV12-5

CDR3 DNA: TGCAGCGCCGGGACAGGTGGAGGGGAGCAGTACTTC
CDR3 protein: CSAGTGGGEQYF
J gene: TRBJ2-7
D gene: TRBD1
clone size: -
V gene: TRBV29-1

CDR3 DNA: TGTGCCAGCAGCGTAGTCGTACCTAGCGGAACCTACGAGCAGTACTTC
CDR3 protein: CASSVVVPSGTYEQYF
J gene: TRBJ2-7
D gene: TRBD2
clone size: -
V gene: TRBV9

CDR3 DNA: TGTGCCGGGGGGACTAGCGGGAGGGCTACCGAGCAGTACTTC
CDR3 protein: CAGGTSGRATEQYF
J gene: TRBJ2-7
D gene: TRBD2
clone size: -
V gene: TRBV5-6

CDR3 DNA: TGTGCCAGCAGCGCTACATACAGGGTTAAGGACACCGGGGAGCTGTTTTTT
CDR3 protein: CASSATYRVKDTGELFF
J gene: TRBJ2-2
D gene: -
clone size: -
V gene: TRBV9

CDR3 DNA: TGTGCTAGTGGTTTGGGGGGACAGATGAACACTGAAGCTTTCTTT
CDR3 protein: CASGLGGQMNTEAFF
J gene: TRBJ1-1
D gene: TRBD1
clone size: -
V gene: TRBV12-5

CDR3 DNA: TGTGCCAGCAGTTACCAAGGGATCACCGGGGAGCTGTTTTTT
CDR3 protein: CASSYQGITGELFF
J gene: TRBJ2-2
D gene: -
clone size: -
V gene: TRBV6-5

CDR3 DNA: TGCGCCAGCAGCCCTAAGGGGGACTACTACAATGAGCAGTTCTTC
CDR3 protein: CASSPKGDYYNEQFF
J gene: TRBJ2-1
D gene: -
clone size: -
V gene: TRBV5-1

CDR3 DNA: TGCGCCAGCAGCCAAGAGCCCGGGACTAGCGGGCAAGATACGCAGTATTTT
CDR3 protein: CASSQEPGTSGQDTQYF
J gene: TRBJ2-3
D gene: TRBD2
clone size: few
V gene: TRBV4-1

CDR3 DNA: TGTGCCAGCAGTGAAGCTTGGGGACAGGGGTTTGGGGAGACCCAGTACTTC
CDR3 protein: CASSEAWGQGFGETQYF
J gene: TRBJ2-5
D gene: TRBD1
clone size: -
V gene: TRBV2

CDR3 DNA: TGTGCCAGCGGGGACAGGCTCTACAATGAGCAGTTCTTC
CDR3 protein: CASGDRLYNEQFF
J gene: TRBJ2-1
D gene: TRBD1
clone size: -
V gene: TRBV27

CDR3 DNA: TGTGCCAGCAGCGTAGGGATTAGCGGCGAGCAGTACTTC
CDR3 protein: CASSVGISGEQYF
J gene: TRBJ2-7
D gene: -
clone size: many
V gene: TRBV9